This entry concerns a single T cell receptor (beta chain). The data originate from a study of T-cell reconstitution after alpha-beta-depleted transplantation in children. This sample's TCRbeta library carried unique molecular identifier barcodes. Each CDR3 protein gets one entry after TCRdb re-called the PCR reads with MiXCR. Seen here are a few hundred thousand distinct CDR3 sequences, roughly 11% observed once, and the top ten hold 20% to 25%. V was clipped by 4 bases and J by 5 bases; unmatched bases: 12. CDR1 and CDR2 (germline): SGHVS, FNYEAQ. This CDR3 has 17 residues. This clonotype originated in a male patient aged 2 to 9 who had a stem cell transplant for chronic granulomatous disease, so the T cells may come from the graft donor. Sequenced material: peripheral blood, taken 180 days after TCRalphabeta/CD19-depleted stem cell transplant. The chain links TRBV7-6 to TRBJ2-3, with TRBD2 identical over 10 bases. The CDR3 loop is CASSYEAGGPVKDTQYF. The DNA for the CDR3 is TGTGCCAGCAGCTACGAAGCGGGGGGGCCCGTTAAAGATACGCAGTATTTT.